The 9 T cell receptor beta chains listed next were all sequenced from one sample in a study of breast tumors, draining lymph nodes, adjacent tissues. One entry per CDR3 protein results from TCRdb running MiXCR on the multiplex PCR reads. Here the sample spans more than 200,000 distinct CDR3 sequences, 32% being singletons. Axillary draining lymph nodes of breast cancer patients supplied the node samples. Material for sequencing was axillary lymph node tissue. The receptors come from a female donor with breast cancer. Some clones in this sample may be carry-over from other donors' samples.

A few counts support this clonotype. The chain employs TRBV19 and TRBJ1-1; D is ambiguous. From germline, CDR1 is LNHDA and CDR2 SQIVND (reference sequence). CDR3 length: 11 amino acids. V was clipped by 7 bases and J by 8 bases, with 11 bases between them. CDR3: CASMKTGEAFF. DNA of the CDR3: TGTGCCAGTATGAAGACGGGAGAAGCTTTCTTT.

There are a few counts of this clonotype. The chain recombines TRBV18 with TRBJ2-3; TRBD2 is a possible D gene (6 bases). V shed 3 bases and J shed 6 bases, with 16 bases lying between them. Germline CDR1 KGHSH, CDR2 LQKENI. The CDR3 has 15 amino acids. The CDR3 here is CASSPQSQAGDTQYF. CDR3 DNA: TGTGCCAGCTCACCCCAATCCCAGGCGGGGGATACGCAGTATTTT.

This clonotype was counted a few times. A clone one base away is much larger, so this may be a read error. This chain links TRBV11-2 with TRBJ2-1; D is possibly TRBD1 (5 bases). From germline, CDR1 is SGHAT and CDR2 FQNNGV. This CDR3 has 13 residues. CDR3 nucleotide sequence: TGTGCCAGCCAAGACAGCTCCTACACTGAGCAGTTCTTC. The encoded protein is CASQDSSYTEQFF.

The J gene is TRBJ1-6, the V gene TRBV24-1; D uncertain. V lost 4 bases to trimming and J lost 8 bases, with 17 bases between them. This CDR3 is built from 16 residues. Germline V gene lookup returns CDR1 KGHDR and CDR2 SFDVKD. The CDR3 DNA reads as TGTGCCACCAGTGACAACTCTATAGCGGGAGATTCACCCCTCCACTTT. Translated: CATSDNSIAGDSPLHF.

This clonotype was detected only a few times. This may stem from a read error, because a much larger clone lies one nucleotide away. This rearrangement joins TRBV7-3 to TRBJ2-6, with D perhaps given as TRBD1 or TRBD2 (5 bases each). The CDR3 has 17 residues. Germline values: CDR1 SGHTA, CDR2 FQGTGA. Written as DNA, the CDR3 is TGTGCCAGCAGCAAACCGGGACGGACCTCTGGGGCCAACGCCCTGACTTTC. Its protein product is CASSKPGRTSGANALTF.

This clonotype has more than one count but fewer than ten. A much larger clone lies one base from this, so it may be a read error. The chain recombines TRBV20-1 with TRBJ2-1, with D unclear. CDR1 is DFQATT and CDR2 is SNEGSKA in the germline V gene (reference sequence). CDR3 length equals 11 residues. The CDR3 protein is CSAQSRREQSF. CDR3 coding DNA: TGCAGTGCCCAGTCCCGGAGAGAGCAGTCCTTC.

On this clonotype: At one boundary the junction diverges from the germline segment, which might be a read error. The V and J genes are TRBV12-3 or TRBV12-4 and TRBJ2-7; D gene unclear. CDR3 length equals 12 residues. The CDR3 bases are TGTGCCAGCAGTTCCGGTTTCTACGAGCAGCACTTC. Amino acid sequence: CASSSGFYEQHF.

In the case of this clonotype: The junction differs from germline at one of its ends, possibly a read error. The chain recombines TRBV7-2 with TRBJ2-7; D is undetermined. CDR3 length equals 13 residues. Germline loops: CDR1 SGHTA, CDR2 FQGNSA. The CDR3 is CGSSLEKAYEQYF. CDR3 in DNA: TGTGGCAGCAGCCTCGAGAAAGCCTACGAGCAGTACTTC.

At least ten counts were recorded for this clonotype. The V and J genes are TRBV9 and TRBJ2-2, with 11 bases lining up with TRBD1. Germline trimming cut 3 bases from V and 6 bases from J; bases unmatched to any gene: 4. Germline loops: CDR1 SGDLS, CDR2 YYNGEE. The CDR3 loop spans 15 amino acids. CDR3 DNA: TGTGCCAGCAGCGGGACAGGGGGCGCCCCCGGGGAGCTGTTTTTT. It translates to CASSGTGGAPGELFF.